This passage covers 19 T cell receptor beta chains from one sample sequenced in a study of T cells in Graves' hyperthyroidism and ophthalmopathy. RNA transcripts were the template for amplifying TCR beta CDR3 regions. A set of HTBI primers served as the primers for a first-round RT-PCR of the TCR CDR3. TCRdb redid the calling of the multiplex PCR reads with MiXCR, one entry per CDR3 protein. The sample shows over 45,000 distinct CDR3 sequences, roughly 50% of them seen only once. Material for sequencing was blood. The receptors derive from a woman aged 50 to 65 with Graves' ophthalmopathy.

This rearrangement joins TRBV29-1 to TRBJ2-1; a possible D gene is TRBD2 (5 bases). The germline V and J ends were trimmed by 8 bases and 5 bases, with 13 bases remaining between them. This CDR3 spans 12 amino acids. Germline CDR1 and CDR2: SQVTM and ANQGSEA. The CDR3 protein is CSTSGPHNEQFF. The CDR3 DNA sequence: TGCAGCACAAGCGGTCCCCACAATGAGCAGTTCTTC.

This clonotype was observed at least ten times. This chain uses TRBV12-3 or TRBV12-4 with TRBJ2-5; possibly TRBD2 for D (5 bases). V lost 3 bases and J lost 2, with 10 bases in between. This CDR3 has 14 amino acids. The CDR3: CASSLTGSQETQYF. For the CDR3, the DNA is TGTGCCAGCAGTTTGACGGGAAGTCAAGAGACCCAGTACTTC.

The sample holds one count of this clonotype. A read error is possible here, since a much larger clone lies one base away. The chain employs TRBV28 and TRBJ1-6; possibly TRBD1 for D (5 bases). The germline V gene has CDR1 MDHEN and CDR2 SYDVKM. Trimming removed 2 bases from V and 9 bases from J, with 14 bases in between. The CDR3 contains 15 residues. CDR3 in DNA: TGTGCCAGCAGTTTAGTGCGTCGGGGCGGTTCACCCCTCCACTTT. Translation: CASSLVRRGGSPLHF.

At least ten counts were recorded for this clonotype. This sequence joins TRBV5-1 and TRBJ1-6; TRBD1 might be the D (5 bases). The CDR3 is 15 residues long. Germline V lookup: CDR1 SGHRS, CDR2 YFSETQ. Trimming took off 7 bases at V and 8 bases at J, with 19 bases between the two ends. CDR3 in amino acids: CASAPSGRPDSPLHF. The DNA of the CDR3 is TGCGCCAGCGCCCCGTCGGGGCGGCCGGATTCACCCCTCCACTTT.

This chain links TRBV19 with TRBJ1-5; unclear D gene. This CDR3 has 12 residues. Trimming stripped 6 bases from V and 5 bases from J, with 8 bases between. CDR1 and CDR2 (germline): LNHDA, SQIVND (reference sequence). CDR3 DNA: TGTGCCAGTAGAACCGGGGATCAGCCCCAGCATTTT. This sequence encodes CASRTGDQPQHF.

This clonotype was counted many times. Given a much more abundant clone one base away, this may be a read error. V usage is TRBV20-1 and J usage is TRBJ2-3, with 8 bases that match TRBD1. J gave up 11 bases and V 4 bases, and 17 bases lay outside the gene matches. CDR1 and CDR2 from the germline V gene are DFQATT and SNEGSKA (reference sequence). The CDR3 is 15 residues long. CDR3 amino acids: CSATNPGTGRGVQYF. The DNA for the CDR3 is TGCAGTGCTACCAACCCCGGGACAGGACGTGGTGTGCAGTATTTT.

This clonotype was seen at least ten times. The chain is built from TRBV20-1 and TRBJ2-4; TRBD2 matches at 13 bases. J lost 8 bases, V lost 5 bases, and 9 bases had no gene match. CDR1 DFQATT and CDR2 SNEGSKA come from the germline V gene (reference sequence). There are 15 residues in the CDR3. Here the CDR3 DNA reads TGCAGTGCTGGGGGACTAGCGGGGTGGGGGCACATTCAGTACTTC. As protein: CSAGGLAGWGHIQYF.

Ten or more counts support this clonotype. The J gene is TRBJ2-2, the V gene TRBV28; D perhaps matches TRBD1 (6 bases). The V gene lost 7 bases and the J gene lost 3 bases, with 15 bases spanning the gap. Germline V gives CDR1 MDHEN, CDR2 SYDVKM. The CDR3 extends over 15 amino acids. The CDR3 DNA follows: TGTGCCAGCAAACAGGGTACGCGGGACACCGGGGAGCTGTTTTTT. This codes for CASKQGTRDTGELFF.

Ten or more counts support this clonotype. V gene TRBV4-1 combines with J gene TRBJ2-6; D is unresolved. Germline loops: CDR1 MGHRA, CDR2 YSYEKL. V was clipped by 0 bases and J by 2 bases, with 11 bases between them. The length of the CDR3 is 17 residues. The CDR3: CASSQDAGPPGANVLTF. In DNA form, the CDR3 reads TGCGCCAGCAGCCAAGACGCCGGCCCTCCTGGGGCCAACGTCCTGACTTTC.

In its sample, this clonotype was seen many times. The chain couples TRBV7-2 to TRBJ2-1, with 10 bases that match TRBD2. The V gene's germline CDR1 is SGHTA and CDR2 FQGNSA. The V gene end was trimmed by 0 bases and the J gene end by 6 bases; junction bases not matched to a gene: 5. The CDR3 length is 16 residues. CDR3 amino acids: CASSLAPSGSFNEQFF. CDR3 DNA: TGTGCCAGCAGCTTAGCGCCTAGCGGGAGTTTCAATGAGCAGTTCTTC. Full variable domain (rest looked up from reference TRBV7-2 and TRBJ2-1): GAGVSQSPSNKVTEKGKDVELRCDPISGHTALYWYRQSLGQGLEFLIYFQGNSAPDKSGLPSDRFSAERTGGSVSTLTIQRTQQEDSAVYLCASSLAPSGSFNEQFFGPGTRLTVL.

V and J are TRBV7-8 and TRBJ2-1; D gene unclear. V lost 2 bases to trimming and J lost 4 bases, with 12 bases between them. The germline gives CDR1 SGHVS, CDR2 FQNEAQ. The CDR3 consists of 15 residues. CDR3 in DNA: TGTGCCAGCAGCTTACGGTTAACCCCTTACAATGAGCAGTTCTTC. Residues: CASSLRLTPYNEQFF.

This clonotype is a singleton in its sample. The chain couples TRBV24-1 to TRBJ1-6; 9 positions match TRBD1. This CDR3 region has 17 residues. V shed 9 bases, J shed 7 bases, and the junction held 15 bases outside the gene matches. Germline V gene lookup returns CDR1 KGHDR and CDR2 SFDVKD. CDR3 in DNA: TGTGCCACCTCCGGTGTGTGGGGACAGGGAGACAATTCACCCCTCCACTTT. The encoded protein is CATSGVWGQGDNSPLHF.

The chain has TRBV7-2 and TRBJ2-1; 11 nucleotides match TRBD2. The CDR3 is 15 amino acids. Germline V lookup: CDR1 SGHTA, CDR2 FQGNSA. The V gene end was trimmed by 2 bases and the J gene end by 7 bases; junction bases not matched to a gene: 4. The CDR3 DNA reads TGTGCCAGCAGCTTAACTAGCGGGGGCTGGAATGAGCAGTTCTTC. As protein: CASSLTSGGWNEQFF.

This clonotype was seen at least ten times. The chain couples TRBV5-5 to TRBJ2-7; TRBD2 might be the D (5 bases). V was trimmed by 0 bases and J by 9 bases, leaving 13 bases between them. The CDR3 length is 13 residues. Germline V lookup: CDR1 SGHKS, CDR2 YYEKEE (reference sequence). CDR3 in amino acids: CASSLDSEVGQYF. The CDR3 nucleotides are TGTGCCAGCAGCTTGGATTCGGAGGTAGGGCAGTACTTC.

Comment on this clonotype: The junction shows a germline mismatch at one end, possibly a read error. V is TRBV29-1 and J is TRBJ1-1, with D uncertain. The CDR3 has 12 residues. Germline V gene lookup returns CDR1 SQVTM and CDR2 ANQGSEA. This CDR3 is CSVRWAVTEASF. CDR3 nucleotides: TGCAGCGTTCGATGGGCCGTCACTGAAGCTTCCTTT.

The rearrangement links TRBV20-1 to TRBJ2-5; 9 bases line up with TRBD2. The CDR3 runs to 14 residues. Germline CDR1 reads DFQATT; CDR2 reads SNEGSKA (reference sequence). The V gene end was trimmed by 5 bases and the J gene end by 11 bases; junction bases not matched to a gene: 15. CDR3 in DNA: TGCAGTGCTGAGAGCGGGGGGCCTGAAGATACGCAGTACTTC. Protein: CSAESGGPEDTQYF.

With regard to this clonotype: A much larger clone differs by one base, so this may be a read error. This chain joins TRBV7-6 and TRBJ2-5; D not resolved. In germline, CDR1 is SGHVS, CDR2 FNYEAQ. CDR3 size: 13 residues. CDR3: CASTVPSTETRYF. For the CDR3, the DNA is TGTGCCAGCACCGTGCCCAGTACGGAGACCCGGTACTTC.

This clonotype was counted many times. The gene calls are TRBV7-3 and TRBJ1-1; D gene unclear. Between the trimmed V and J ends, which lost 4 bases and 0 bases, there was a span of 6 bases. The CDR3 covers 13 residues. CDR1 SGHTA and CDR2 FQGTGA come from the germline V gene. Written as DNA, the CDR3 is TGTGCCAGCAGCTCCGATATGAACACTGAAGCTTTCTTT. Protein sequence: CASSSDMNTEAFF.

Regarding this clonotype: The final CDR3 position lacks the conserved phenylalanine or tryptophan, pointing to a likely read error. Because the CDR3's place on the DNA is in doubt, the DNA is left out and the CDR3 is given as listed by TCRdb. The rearrangement links TRBV5-1 to TRBJ1-2. Germline V CDR1 and CDR2: SGHRS, YFSETQ. The CDR3 numbers 13 amino acids, ends counted. The CDR3 sequence is CASSLEGSRGHTY.